The 2 T cell receptor beta chains given below trace back to one sample, sequenced in a study of blood T cells in healthy people across ages. Sample-barcoded 5' priming and a J-beta primer mix drove a second PCR of about 6 to 11 cycles. TCRdb re-called the 5' RACE reads with MiXCR, one entry per CDR3 protein. The table lists over 1,500,000 distinct CDR3 sequences, about two fifths of them singletons. The sample taken for sequencing was blood. Receptor source: a human donor in good health.

This CDR3 is CSASTSGGEDTQYF. The CDR3 bases are TGCAGTGCTAGTACTAGCGGGGGGGAGGATACGCAGTATTTT. The rearrangement uses TRBV20-1 and TRBJ2-3, with 13 bases aligning to TRBD2. The germline V gene encodes CDR1 DFQATT and CDR2 SNEGSKA (reference sequence). The V and J ends lost 3 bases and 6 bases, in that order; junction bases with no gene match: 3. CDR3 length: 14 amino acids.

This clonotype has more than one count but fewer than ten. This chain connects TRBV13 to TRBJ2-4, with TRBD1 as a possible D gene (6 bases). V was pared by 3 bases and J by 10 bases, with 16 bases between. In germline, CDR1 is PRHDT, CDR2 FYEKMQ (reference sequence). This CDR3 region has 14 residues. CDR3 bases: TGTGCCAGCAGCTTTTTCGCCGAAAGGGGGATTCAGTACTTC. Amino acids: CASSFFAERGIQYF.